Shown below are 30 T cell receptor beta chains from a single sample sequenced in a study of blood T cell repertoires in COVID-19. Sequencing used immunoSEQ multiplex PCR; TCRdb keeps in-frame clones, though not all of them. The sample shows about 120,000 clones, about 80% of them seen only once. The sample was peripheral blood. These receptors originate from a man aged 55-75 years with active or convalescent COVID-19.

This clone was detected only a few times. The rearrangement links TRBV5-4 to TRBJ1-1; perhaps TRBD1 as D (5 bases). V was trimmed by 4 bases and J by 0 bases, leaving 7 bases between them. Germline V gene data show CDR1 as SGHNT and CDR2 as YYREEE (reference sequence). CDR3 length equals 13 residues. The CDR3 reads CASSLDMNTEAFF. The CDR3 coding sequence is TGTGCCAGCAGCCTGGACATGAACACTGAAGCTTTCTTT. The whole variable domain, remainder taken from reference TRBV5-4 and TRBJ1-1, is ETGVTQSPTHLIKTRGQQVTLRCSSQSGHNTVSWYQQALGQGPQFIFQYYREEENGRGNFPPRFSGLQFPNYSSELNVNALELDDSALYLCASSLDMNTEAFFGQGTRLTVV.

This clone turned up a few times. The chain has TRBV3-1 (or the pseudogene TRBV3-2) and TRBJ2-3; D remains ambiguous. CDR1 LGHDT and CDR2 YNNKEL come from the germline V gene (reference sequence). Trimming took 3 bases from V and 2 from J, leaving 6 bases between them. The length of the CDR3 is 13 residues. The CDR3 protein is CASSQQNTDTQYF. CDR3 DNA: TGTGCCAGCAGCCAGCAGAACACAGATACGCAGTATTTT.

Only one count was recorded for this clone. The chain combines TRBV11-1 with TRBJ2-5; a possible D gene is TRBD2 (5 bases). V lost 5 bases, J lost 5 bases, and 12 bases lay in between. The CDR3 length is 13 residues. The germline V gene has CDR1 SGHAT and CDR2 FQDESV (reference sequence). The CDR3 DNA reads TGTGCCAGCAGCCGTTCGGGAATGGAGACCCAGTACTTC. It codes for CASSRSGMETQYF.

This chain connects TRBV5-1 to TRBJ1-6, with D unclear. Trimming took off 1 base at V and 5 bases at J, with 10 bases between the two ends. The germline V gene encodes CDR1 SGHRS and CDR2 YFSETQ. There are 15 residues in the CDR3. The CDR3 here is CASSLNRGDNSPLHF. The CDR3 DNA follows: TGCGCCAGCAGCTTGAATAGAGGTGATAATTCACCCCTCCACTTT.

This chain joins TRBV7-2 and TRBJ2-7; 10 positions agree with TRBD2. CDR1 is SGHTA and CDR2 is FQGNSA in the germline V gene. The V gene end was trimmed by 4 bases and the J gene end by 2 bases; junction bases not matched to a gene: 5. CDR3 size: 15 residues. CDR3 sequence reads: CASSSSGSPPYEQYF. Here the CDR3 DNA reads TGTGCCAGCAGCTCTAGCGGGAGCCCGCCCTACGAGCAGTACTTC.

DNA of the CDR3: TGTGCCACCAGACAGGGGTCTACCTCCTACAATGAGCAGTTCTTC. Its translation: CATRQGSTSYNEQFF. The rearrangement uses TRBV24-1 and TRBJ2-1; 7 nucleotides agree with TRBD1. Germline CDR1 is KGHDR and CDR2 is SFDVKD. The CDR3 covers 15 residues. Trimming at V came to 7 bases and at J to 0 bases, leaving 5 bases not matched to a gene.

Points on this clone: One junction end disagrees with the germline gene, perhaps due to a read error. The DNA for the CDR3 is TGTGCCAGCACCTTAGGATCGACAGGTGAAGCTTTCTTT. Encoded protein: CASTLGSTGEAFF. This rearrangement joins TRBV7-9 to TRBJ1-1; a weak D match, TRBD1 (6 bases). CDR3 length equals 13 residues. CDR1 is SEHNR, CDR2 FQNEAQ, per germline (reference sequence).

This rearrangement joins TRBV10-3 to TRBJ2-3; 13 nucleotides agree with TRBD2. This CDR3 comprises 17 residues. CDR1 and CDR2 (germline): ENHRY, SYGVKD. Unmatched junction bases numbered 11, after V lost 8 bases and J lost 3 bases. Here the CDR3 reads CAIRGTSGTEGTDTQYF. In DNA, the CDR3 is TGTGCCATCCGCGGGACTAGCGGGACCGAGGGGACAGATACGCAGTATTTT.

This chain joins TRBV29-1 and TRBJ1-5, with 9 bases that match TRBD1. After removal of 7 bases from V and 5 bases from J, the junction contained 6 bases not matched to a gene. The germline V gene encodes CDR1 SQVTM and CDR2 ANQGSEA. The CDR3 runs to 13 residues. The CDR3 bases are TGCAGCGCCGGCCGGGACAGGGATCAGCCCCAGCATTTT. Protein sequence: CSAGRDRDQPQHF.

The J gene is TRBJ2-7, the V gene TRBV19, with 8 bases aligning to TRBD2. Losses at the gene ends were 9 bases for V and 7 bases for J; bases not matched to a gene: 11. The germline CDR1 and CDR2 sequences are LNHDA and SQIVND (reference sequence). The CDR3 spans 13 residues. CDR3: CASRLRGADEQYF. Here the CDR3 DNA reads TGTGCCAGCCGGTTGCGGGGGGCGGATGAGCAGTACTTC.

The genes are TRBV5-1 and TRBJ2-3, with D possibly TRBD2 on 5 matching bases. Deletions cut 4 bases from V and 1 base from J, with 7 bases between. The CDR3 is 13 amino acids. Germline CDR1 SGHRS, CDR2 YFSETQ. CDR3 residues: CASSVGGTDTQYF. The CDR3 DNA sequence: TGCGCCAGCAGCGTCGGGGGCACAGATACGCAGTATTTT.

The chain uses TRBV6-2 or TRBV6-3 and TRBJ2-1; a weak D match, TRBD1 (5 bases). Per germline, CDR1 MNHEY and CDR2 SVGEGT. V was clipped by 6 bases and J by 5 bases, with 26 bases between them. CDR3 length: 18 residues. The CDR3 is CASSPQSPRQGVHNEQFF. The CDR3 region has the DNA TGTGCCAGCAGCCCACAGAGCCCCCGGCAAGGGGTCCACAATGAGCAGTTCTTC.

This clone was picked up a small number of times. V usage is TRBV3-1 (or the pseudogene TRBV3-2) and J usage is TRBJ1-5; a weak D match, TRBD1 (5 bases). With 4 bases removed from V and 2 bases from J, the gap between germline ends came to 15 bases. Germline loops: CDR1 LGHDT, CDR2 YNNKEL (reference sequence). The CDR3 has 16 residues. CDR3 nucleotides: TGTGCCAGCAGCCTCACCACAGGACAAGGCAATCAGCCCCAGCATTTT. Its protein product is CASSLTTGQGNQPQHF.

V usage is TRBV4-3 and J usage is TRBJ1-5; 9 positions match TRBD1. Germline V gene sequence: CDR1 LGHNA, CDR2 YSLEER. With 4 bases clipped from V and 5 bases from J, the junction kept 6 bases outside the gene matches. This CDR3 comprises 15 residues. Here the CDR3 reads CASSLGTGSYQPQHF. The CDR3 DNA reads as TGCGCCAGCAGCCTTGGGACAGGGAGCTATCAGCCCCAGCATTTT.

CDR3 region: CASSWTSGRGDIQYF. CDR3 nucleotide sequence: TGTGCCAGCAGCTGGACTAGCGGGAGGGGCGACATTCAGTACTTC. The chain is built from TRBV7-2 and TRBJ2-4; 15 nucleotides match TRBD2. The trim removed 4 bases at V and 8 bases at J, leaving 3 bases unmatched. In germline, CDR1 is SGHTA, CDR2 FQGNSA. The CDR3 has 15 amino acids.

This clone was seen a few times. The chain links TRBV18 to TRBJ1-4; tentative D call: TRBD1 (6 bases). The ends were cut back, 2 bases at V and 8 bases at J, with 9 bases in the middle. The CDR3 has 13 residues. Germline values: CDR1 KGHSH, CDR2 LQKENI. The DNA of the CDR3 is TGTGCCAGCTCACCAGACAGGTCCGAAAAACTGTTTTTT. Translation gives CASSPDRSEKLFF.

The CDR3 bases are TGTGCCAGCAGCGTAGGAGACAGTCAGGGAATGGGTGGCTACACCTTC. As protein: CASSVGDSQGMGGYTF. The chain carries TRBV9 and TRBJ1-2; tentatively, D is TRBD1 (5 bases). The CDR3 loop spans 16 amino acids. Germline values: CDR1 SGDLS, CDR2 YYNGEE. Trimming cost V 0 bases and J 7 bases, with 19 bases left between them.

The chain combines TRBV18 with TRBJ2-7; TRBD2 matches at 8 bases. This CDR3 is 15 amino acids long. Trimming at V came to 11 bases and at J to 6 bases, leaving 18 bases not matched to a gene. The germline gives CDR1 KGHSH, CDR2 LQKENI. DNA for the CDR3: TGTGCCCAAAACCTCCGGGAGGGGCCGGGGGGCGAGCAGTACTTC. This encodes CAQNLREGPGGEQYF.

This chain joins TRBV6-5 and TRBJ1-1, with D unresolved. V lost 4 bases and J lost 3, with 9 bases in between. The CDR3 is made up of 13 amino acids. CDR1 is MNHEY and CDR2 is SVGAGI in the germline V gene. This CDR3 reads CASSSRRDTEAFF. In nucleotides, the CDR3 is TGTGCCAGCAGTTCCCGTAGAGACACTGAAGCTTTCTTT.

The chain carries TRBV4-3 and TRBJ2-5; D is unclear. This CDR3 region has 13 residues. Germline V gene data show CDR1 as LGHNA and CDR2 as YSLEER. The germline V and J ends were trimmed by 2 bases and 4 bases, with 8 bases remaining between them. This chain's CDR3 is CASSQTTGETQYF. DNA of the CDR3: TGCGCCAGCAGCCAAACCACCGGAGAGACCCAGTACTTC.

The chain couples TRBV29-1 to TRBJ2-1, with D unresolved. CDR3 length: 15 amino acids. In germline, CDR1 is SQVTM, CDR2 ANQGSEA. Trimming pared 7 bases from V and 0 bases from J, leaving 16 bases between. In DNA, the CDR3 is TGCAGCGCACCGACCCCCCCGGGCTCCTACAATGAGCAGTTCTTC. Amino acids: CSAPTPPGSYNEQFF.

This rearrangement joins TRBV25-1 to TRBJ2-7; TRBD2 matches 9 bases. V lost 4 bases and J lost 1; bases outside the gene matches: 2. Germline CDR1 reads MGHDK; CDR2 reads SYGVNS. The CDR3 sequence is 14 residues long. The CDR3 nucleotides are TGTGCCAGCAGTGGGCTAGCGGGGTCCTACGAGCAGTACTTC. Translating gives CASSGLAGSYEQYF.

This chain joins TRBV27 and TRBJ2-7; D is undetermined. Trimming shortened V by 5 bases and J by 0 bases, and 11 bases separated the two germline ends. From germline, CDR1 is MNHEY and CDR2 SMNVEV (reference sequence). This CDR3 is 14 amino acids long. The DNA for the CDR3 is TGTGCCAGCAGTAGTTCCGGGTTCTCCTACGAGCAGTACTTC. This translates into CASSSSGFSYEQYF.

V and J are TRBV7-9 and TRBJ2-1; 10 nucleotides match TRBD2. The CDR3 is made up of 18 amino acids. J gave up 5 bases and V 10 bases, and 20 bases lay outside the gene matches. CDR1 is SEHNR, CDR2 FQNEAQ, per germline (reference sequence). The CDR3 region has the DNA TGTGCCACATCAGTCCCCCTAGGAGCGGGAGGGGGCCACAATGAGCAGTTCTTC. Translating gives CATSVPLGAGGGHNEQFF.

The chain recombines TRBV28 with TRBJ1-5, with D unresolved. CDR3 length: 13 amino acids. Germline loops: CDR1 MDHEN, CDR2 SYDVKM. V lost 7 bases and J 5 bases, leaving 12 bases between the germline ends. The CDR3 DNA reads TGTGCCAGCACCCTAAGGAGGGATCAGCCCCAGCATTTT. It translates to CASTLRRDQPQHF.

This clone was recorded only once. The gene calls are TRBV5-4 and TRBJ2-7; weak D call: TRBD2 (6 bases). The germline V gene has CDR1 SGHNT and CDR2 YYREEE (reference sequence). Trimming cost V 0 bases and J 5 bases, with 12 bases left between them. The CDR3 is made up of 14 amino acids. CDR3 loop: CASSLGRVKDEQYF. In nucleotides, the CDR3 is TGTGCCAGCAGCTTGGGGAGGGTAAAGGACGAGCAGTACTTC.

CDR3 in DNA: TGTGCCACCAGGAAACAGGGGGCGAGTGGAAACACCATATATTTT. It specifies CATRKQGASGNTIYF. V and J are TRBV24-1 and TRBJ1-3; TRBD1 matches at 9 bases. Per the germline V gene, CDR1 is KGHDR and CDR2 is SFDVKD. V was pared by 7 bases and J by 3 bases, with 6 bases of the junction left unmatched. CDR3 length equals 15 residues.

V is TRBV7-2 and J is TRBJ2-5; D is unclear. Per germline, CDR1 SGHTA and CDR2 FQGNSA. Deletions cut 1 base from V and 0 bases from J, with 6 bases between. This CDR3 is built from 14 residues. CDR3 nucleotide sequence: TGTGCCAGCAGCTTAGAAATTAACCAAGAGACCCAGTACTTC. Translating it yields CASSLEINQETQYF.

This clone appeared once. The V gene is TRBV28, the J gene TRBJ2-1; the match to TRBD1 covers 7 bases. With 8 bases clipped from V and 7 bases from J, the junction kept 11 bases outside the gene matches. Per the germline V gene, CDR1 is MDHEN and CDR2 is SYDVKM. The CDR3 sequence is 14 residues long. CDR3: CASRALDRLNEQFF. Here the CDR3 DNA reads TGTGCCAGCCGTGCCCTGGACAGGTTAAATGAGCAGTTCTTC.

The V call is TRBV7-9, the J call TRBJ1-1, with D unresolved. Germline V CDR1 and CDR2: SEHNR, FQNEAQ (reference sequence). The CDR3 covers 11 residues. The ends were cut back, 5 bases at V and 3 bases at J, with 4 bases in the middle. This CDR3 reads CASSTDTEAFF. DNA of the CDR3: TGTGCCAGCAGCACTGACACTGAAGCTTTCTTT.